These 30 T cell receptor beta chains share one sample of origin, sequenced in a study of a mutant IDH1 vaccine in newly diagnosed glioma. TCRdb's table, derived via immunoSEQ multiplex PCR, lists solely in-frame clones and lacks some. This sample yields tens of thousands of clones, of which 65% to 85% are seen a single time; approximately 10% belongs to the top ten. Antigen specificity for these receptors is unknown. Time point noted: week 11, during vaccination. Topical imiquimod was applied with each vaccine dose, which held 300 ug of mutant IDH1 20-mer peptide. The material was PBMCs, obtained from a glioma patient whose treatment included an IDH1 peptide vaccine. The receptors here all came from a woman under 30 with glioma.

The chain has TRBV27 and TRBJ2-3, with 13 bases identical to TRBD2. The V gene's germline CDR1 is MNHEY and CDR2 SMNVEV (reference sequence). V was clipped by 6 bases and J by 4 bases; unmatched bases: 7. CDR3 length equals 16 residues. CDR3 in amino acids: CASRWTSGSRADTQYF. The CDR3 region has the DNA TGTGCCAGCAGATGGACTAGCGGGAGTCGAGCAGATACGCAGTATTTT.

The rearrangement uses TRBV7-9 and TRBJ1-1, with 9 bases lining up with TRBD1. Losses at the gene ends were 5 bases for V and 7 bases for J; bases not matched to a gene: 8. The CDR3 sequence is 14 residues long. Germline V lookup: CDR1 SEHNR, CDR2 FQNEAQ (reference sequence). In nucleotides, the CDR3 is TGTGCCAGCAGCACCCGGGACAGGGAAATTGAAGCTTTCTTT. It encodes CASSTRDREIEAFF.

V gene TRBV9 combines with J gene TRBJ2-5; TRBD1 aligns across 10 bases. V shed 3 bases, J shed 0 bases, and the junction held 5 bases outside the gene matches. CDR1 and CDR2 (germline): SGDLS, YYNGEE. This CDR3 has 16 residues. CDR3 sequence reads: CASSDPGQGNQETQYF. In DNA, the CDR3 is TGTGCCAGCAGCGACCCGGGACAGGGGAACCAAGAGACCCAGTACTTC.

Only one count was recorded for this clone. The genes are TRBV11-2 and TRBJ1-1; no reliable D call. Per the germline V gene, CDR1 is SGHAT and CDR2 is FQNNGV. The CDR3 contains 15 residues. With 8 bases removed from V and 0 bases from J, the gap between germline ends came to 16 bases. In DNA form, the CDR3 reads TGTGCCAGCGATCTGGAGCGTAGCATGAACACTGAAGCTTTCTTT. This codes for CASDLERSMNTEAFF. Full variable domain (rest looked up from reference TRBV11-2 and TRBJ1-1): EAGVAQSPRYKIIEKRQSVAFWCNPISGHATLYWYQQILGQGPKLLIQFQNNGVVDDSQLPKDRFSAERLKGVDSTLKIQPAKLEDSAVYLCASDLERSMNTEAFFGQGTRLTVV.

This clone was picked up a small number of times. The V gene is TRBV19, the J gene TRBJ1-5, with no clear D. In germline, CDR1 is LNHDA, CDR2 SQIVND (reference sequence). With 6 bases removed from V and 0 bases from J, the gap between germline ends came to 9 bases. The CDR3 runs to 14 residues. CDR3 nucleotides: TGTGCCAGTAGGACTGAGGGTAGCAATCAGCCCCAGCATTTT. It specifies CASRTEGSNQPQHF.

V and J are TRBV15 and TRBJ1-6; TRBD1 matches at 7 bases. Trimming cost V 3 bases and J 6 bases; bases outside gene matches: 5. The CDR3 loop spans 15 amino acids. Germline lookup yields CDR1 LNHNV and CDR2 YYDKDF (reference sequence). The CDR3 bases are TGTGCCACCAGCAGCTTGACAGGGCCTAATTCACCCCTCCACTTT. Translated: CATSSLTGPNSPLHF.

V is TRBV5-1 and J is TRBJ1-2; D is uncertain. The CDR3 has 13 amino acids. Germline values: CDR1 SGHRS, CDR2 YFSETQ. Between the trimmed V and J ends, which lost 4 bases and 1 base, there was a span of 8 bases. CDR3 loop: CASSPQDNYGYTF. CDR3 nucleotide sequence: TGCGCCAGCAGCCCCCAAGATAACTATGGCTACACCTTC.

The V and J genes are TRBV7-2 and TRBJ2-7; TRBD2 aligns across 11 bases. Germline trimming cut 4 bases from V and 4 bases from J; bases unmatched to any gene: 6. This CDR3 contains 15 residues. The germline V gene encodes CDR1 SGHTA and CDR2 FQGNSA. In DNA, the CDR3 is TGTGCCAGCAGCTCCGGGACTAGCGGCAGGTACGAGCAGTACTTC. Amino acids: CASSSGTSGRYEQYF.

This clone showed up just a few times. This chain joins TRBV7-2 and TRBJ2-7; TRBD2 matches at 12 bases. There are 15 residues in the CDR3. Per the germline V gene, CDR1 is SGHTA and CDR2 is FQGNSA. V gave up 5 bases and J gave up 4 bases; unmatched junction bases: 6. In nucleotides, the CDR3 is TGTGCCAGCAGCCCCCTGACTAGCGGGAGTTACGAGCAGTACTTC. This translates into CASSPLTSGSYEQYF.

This clone was seen a handful of times. The chain recombines TRBV5-4 with TRBJ2-7; 13 bases are shared with TRBD2. V gave up 2 bases and J gave up 4 bases; unmatched junction bases: 3. This CDR3 is 15 amino acids long. The germline V gene has CDR1 SGHNT and CDR2 YYREEE (reference sequence). The DNA of the CDR3 is TGTGCCAGCAGCTTCGGACTAGCGGGAGCGTACGAGCAGTACTTC. This translates into CASSFGLAGAYEQYF.

V usage is TRBV5-5 and J usage is TRBJ1-6, with D unresolved. This CDR3 region has 15 residues. The V end lost 4 bases, the J end lost 6 bases, and 14 bases lay between the germline ends. Germline CDR1 reads SGHKS; CDR2 reads YYEKEE (reference sequence). The CDR3 sequence is CASSQTSSINSPLHF. In DNA form, the CDR3 reads TGTGCCAGCAGCCAGACGTCCAGCATTAATTCACCCCTCCACTTT.

The V and J genes are TRBV30 and TRBJ1-5, with TRBD1 identical over 7 bases. Looked up from germline, CDR1 is GTSNPN and CDR2 is SVGIG (reference sequence). The J segment lost 4 bases and the V segment lost 0 bases, leaving 9 bases of the junction unmatched. This CDR3 is 16 amino acids long. The CDR3 loop is CAWSVPGDRANQPQHF. The CDR3 bases are TGTGCCTGGAGTGTACCCGGGGACAGAGCTAATCAGCCCCAGCATTTT.

The J gene is TRBJ1-1, the V gene TRBV5-4; D gene unclear. Germline V gene lookup returns CDR1 SGHNT and CDR2 YYREEE (reference sequence). The CDR3 runs to 8 residues. The CDR3 nucleotides read TGTCCCGGCACTGAAGCTTTCTTT. Translating gives CPGTEAFF.

The genes are TRBV29-1 and TRBJ2-7, with 8 bases that match TRBD1. Unmatched junction bases numbered 5, after V lost 4 bases and J lost 3 bases. The CDR3 totals 13 residues. From germline, CDR1 is SQVTM and CDR2 ANQGSEA. Here the CDR3 DNA reads TGCAGCGTTGCCGGGACAGGCCACTACGAGCAGTACTTC. Amino acids: CSVAGTGHYEQYF.

The count of this clone is one. This chain joins TRBV5-6 and TRBJ2-2, with TRBD1 as a possible D gene (5 bases). The length of the CDR3 is 13 residues. Germline V gives CDR1 SGHDT, CDR2 YYEEEE. Trimming cost V 1 base and J 10 bases, with 11 bases left between them. CDR3 in DNA: TGTGCCAGCAGCTTGTATTACAGGCCGGAGCTGTTTTTT. As protein: CASSLYYRPELFF.

The rearrangement links TRBV18 to TRBJ2-2; D remains unclear. The CDR3 contains 11 residues. The germline V gene encodes CDR1 KGHSH and CDR2 LQKENI. The V end was cut by 4 bases, the J end by 7 bases, with 4 bases between. This CDR3 is CASSQVGELFF. CDR3 nucleotide sequence: TGTGCCAGCTCACAGGTCGGGGAGCTGTTTTTT.

The V call is TRBV6-1, the J call TRBJ2-1; D call uncertain. This CDR3 is built from 14 residues. V dropped 7 bases and J dropped 5 bases, with 15 bases sitting between them. CDR1 is MNHNS and CDR2 is SASEGT in the germline V gene. DNA for the CDR3: TGTGCCAGCAATCAGACCCCACACCACAATGAGCAGTTCTTC. Amino acids: CASNQTPHHNEQFF.

The chain has TRBV6-5 and TRBJ2-2; D is ambiguous. This CDR3 has 13 residues. CDR1 is MNHEY, CDR2 SVGAGI, per germline. V lost 6 bases, J lost 6 bases, and 11 bases lay in between. CDR3 coding DNA: TGTGCCAGCAGCGTCAGTAGAGCCGGGGAGCTGTTTTTT. Protein product: CASSVSRAGELFF.

This rearrangement joins TRBV5-4 to TRBJ2-1; tentatively, D is TRBD1 or TRBD2 (6 bases each). V lost 0 bases and J lost 0, with 7 bases in between. The CDR3 length is 15 residues. The germline V gene has CDR1 SGHNT and CDR2 YYREEE (reference sequence). CDR3 residues: CASSLGGASYNEQFF. CDR3 nucleotides: TGTGCCAGCAGCTTGGGGGGGGCCTCCTACAATGAGCAGTTCTTC.

In the case of this clone: A junction end diverges from the germline sequence, so it may reflect a read error. The chain links TRBV7-9 to TRBJ1-5; D possibly corresponds to TRBD1 (5 bases). The CDR3 has 11 amino acids. Germline CDR1 reads SEHNR; CDR2 reads FQNEAQ (reference sequence). The CDR3 region has the DNA TGTGCCAGCAGCACCGGGACTATTAAAACTTTT. This sequence encodes CASSTGTIKTF.

This chain uses TRBV5-4 with TRBJ2-1; 8 nucleotides line up with TRBD2. CDR1 is SGHNT, CDR2 YYREEE, per germline (reference sequence). V lost 0 bases to trimming and J lost 4 bases; unmatched junction nucleotides: 3. This CDR3 region has 15 residues. Here the CDR3 reads CASSLALAEYNEQFF. The CDR3 bases are TGTGCCAGCAGCTTGGCACTAGCGGAGTACAATGAGCAGTTCTTC.

The chain uses TRBV4-1 and TRBJ1-2, with 7 bases aligning to TRBD1. Germline values: CDR1 MGHRA, CDR2 YSYEKL. V lost 4 bases, J lost 4 bases, and 18 bases stayed unmatched. CDR3 size: 18 residues. In nucleotides, the CDR3 is TGCGCCAGCAGCCTGGCCCTTTCTCGGGGACAGAAATCCTATGGCTACACCTTC. Encoded protein: CASSLALSRGQKSYGYTF.

This chain links TRBV6-1 with TRBJ2-6, with 8 positions matching TRBD1. CDR1 is MNHNS, CDR2 SASEGT, per germline. The CDR3 totals 20 residues. V was clipped by 1 base and J by 2 bases; unmatched bases: 13. This chain's CDR3 is CASSEGTGTFHRAGANVLTF. CDR3 DNA: TGTGCCAGCAGTGAAGGGACAGGGACCTTCCACAGGGCTGGGGCCAACGTCCTGACTTTC.

The V gene is TRBV7-9, the J gene TRBJ1-6, with D possibly TRBD1 on 5 matching bases. There are 13 residues in the CDR3. Germline loops: CDR1 SEHNR, CDR2 FQNEAQ (reference sequence). The V gene lost 6 bases and the J gene lost 10 bases, with 13 bases spanning the gap. The CDR3 nucleotides read TGTGCCAGCAGTGGAGGGACTGGCTCACCCCTCCACTTT. This codes for CASSGGTGSPLHF.

This clone was seen a handful of times. This chain joins TRBV4-1 and TRBJ2-7; D unresolved. Germline CDR1 reads MGHRA; CDR2 reads YSYEKL. With 1 base removed from V and 1 base from J, the gap between germline ends came to 8 bases. The CDR3 contains 14 residues. The CDR3 coding sequence is TGCGCCAGCAGCCAAGTCGTAGGATCCTACGAGCAGTACTTC. Residues: CASSQVVGSYEQYF.

The genes are TRBV10-3 and TRBJ1-2; tentatively, D is TRBD1 (5 bases). Trimming pared 10 bases from V and 1 base from J, leaving 10 bases between. The CDR3 consists of 12 residues. Per the germline V gene, CDR1 is ENHRY and CDR2 is SYGVKD. The CDR3 coding sequence is TGTGCCACCGGGACCGGTAACTATGGCTACACCTTC. Protein sequence: CATGTGNYGYTF.

The rearrangement joins TRBV5-1 to TRBJ2-2; D is perhaps TRBD2 (6 bases). Looked up from germline, CDR1 is SGHRS and CDR2 is YFSETQ. Deletions cut 3 bases from V and 4 bases from J, with 16 bases between. The CDR3 contains 16 residues. CDR3 coding DNA: TGCGCCAGCAGCTGGGACCCCGGGCGGGGCACCGGGGAGCTGTTTTTT. Translated: CASSWDPGRGTGELFF.

Written as DNA, the CDR3 is TGTGCCAGCAGACCCCCGGGACAGATAAACTATGGCTACACCTTC. It yields the protein CASRPPGQINYGYTF. V and J are TRBV6-5 and TRBJ1-2, with 7 bases aligning to TRBD1. The ends lost 6 bases at V and 2 bases at J; junction bases unmatched: 9. The CDR3 extends over 15 amino acids. Germline V lookup: CDR1 MNHEY, CDR2 SVGAGI.

The chain links TRBV4-1 to TRBJ2-7, with D tentatively TRBD1 or TRBD2 (5 bases each). V lost 1 base to trimming and J lost 0 bases, with 10 bases between them. This CDR3 region has 15 residues. Germline CDR1 and CDR2: MGHRA and YSYEKL. CDR3 in amino acids: CASSQGRDASYEQYF. CDR3 nucleotides: TGCGCCAGCAGCCAAGGTCGGGACGCCTCCTACGAGCAGTACTTC.

This clone was detected only a few times. This chain joins TRBV6-6 and TRBJ2-2; possible D gene TRBD2, 5 bases. The CDR3 runs to 15 residues. Between the trimmed V and J ends, which lost 2 bases and 7 bases, there was a span of 14 bases. In germline, CDR1 is MNHNY, CDR2 SVGAGI (reference sequence). CDR3 in amino acids: CASSYEVGGDGELFF. CDR3 DNA sequence: TGTGCCAGCAGTTACGAAGTCGGAGGTGACGGGGAGCTGTTTTTT.